The 5 T cell receptor beta chains given below trace back to one sample, sequenced in a study of T cells in localized non-small cell lung cancer. Some clones are missing from TCRdb's copy, which holds only in-frame ones; the method was immunoSEQ multiplex PCR. The repertoire has thousands of clones, 33% of them found once; the top ten carry 6% to 8.5%. Sequencing was performed on lung tumor tissue, taken before any cancer treatment. Every receptor here comes from a female donor older than 55 with stage I lung adenocarcinoma.

The gene calls are TRBV9 and TRBJ1-1; a weak D match, TRBD1 (5 bases). The germline V gene has CDR1 SGDLS and CDR2 YYNGEE. With 5 bases removed from V and 6 bases from J, the gap between germline ends came to 17 bases. This CDR3 spans 14 amino acids. The CDR3 is CASSEGVGRAEAFF. CDR3 in DNA: TGTGCCAGCAGTGAAGGGGTTGGGCGTGCTGAAGCTTTCTTT.

DNA for the CDR3: TGTGCCAGTAGTCCTGGGACTAGCGGGACGTCAGGCCAAGAGACCCAGTACTTC. This encodes CASSPGTSGTSGQETQYF. The chain carries TRBV19 and TRBJ2-5; 13 bases agree with TRBD2. This CDR3 is built from 18 residues. V dropped 5 bases and J dropped 1; count of bases not matched to a gene: 10. Germline V gene sequence: CDR1 LNHDA, CDR2 SQIVND (reference sequence). The variable domain in full, completed from reference TRBV19 and TRBJ2-5, reads DGGITQSPKYLFRKEGQNVTLSCEQNLNHDAMYWYRQDPGQGLRLIYYSQIVNDFQKGDIAEGYSVSREKKESFPLTVTSAQKNPTAFYLCASSPGTSGTSGQETQYFGPGTRLLVL.

V gene TRBV30 combines with J gene TRBJ2-5; TRBD2 matches at 9 bases. V gave up 2 bases and J gave up 2 bases; unmatched junction bases: 18. CDR1 is GTSNPN, CDR2 SVGIG, per germline (reference sequence). The CDR3 extends over 19 amino acids. The CDR3 DNA follows: TGTGCCTGGAGTAAGCCTAGCGGGGCCACCCTGCTGGCACAAGAGACCCAGTACTTC. It codes for CAWSKPSGATLLAQETQYF.

This chain's CDR3 is CASSSTLGGQIGTEAFF. CDR3 DNA: TGTGCCAGCAGTAGTACCCTCGGGGGGCAAATCGGCACTGAAGCTTTCTTT. The rearrangement joins TRBV11-3 to TRBJ1-1, with D perhaps TRBD1 (6 bases). V lost 6 bases to trimming and J lost 4 bases, with 24 bases between them. This CDR3 comprises 17 residues. Germline assignment: CDR1 SGHNT and CDR2 YENEEA.

This clone is medium-sized within its sample. V gene TRBV6-8 combines with J gene TRBJ1-4; no clear D gene. V lost 1 base and J 8 bases, leaving 14 bases between the germline ends. The germline V gene encodes CDR1 MNHGY and CDR2 SAAAGT. This CDR3 region has 15 residues. CDR3: CASSYLDLSGEKLFF. The CDR3 coding sequence is TGTGCCAGCAGTTACTTGGATCTCTCCGGGGAAAAACTGTTTTTT.